This record looks at one T cell receptor beta chain sequence and its context. Its antigen is currently unknown. Clones were sequenced by immunoSEQ multiplex PCR, and TCRdb holds only the in-frame ones, with some missing. The table lists tens of thousands of clones, approximately 90% of them singletons. The data stem from a study of T cells in localized non-small cell lung cancer. Study conclusions and caveats: An association was observed between higher blood T cell density and longer overall survival. Tumor samples were not multi-region, leaving intratumor heterogeneity unexcluded. Researchers found a median approximately 57 of the top 100 tumor clones in adjacent lung. It was uninvolved adjacent lung that showed the highest T cell clonality, exceeding tumor.

The CDR3 length is 12 residues. The germline gives CDR1 SGHDN, CDR2 FVKESK. The V and J ends lost 4 bases and 8 bases, in that order; junction bases with no gene match: 4. Here the sequenced sample was peripheral blood mononuclear cells, taken before any cancer treatment. The TCR was taken from a woman aged 35 to 70 with stage III lung adenocarcinoma. V is TRBV14 and J is TRBJ1-2, with TRBD1 matching over 7 bases. CDR3 nucleotide sequence: TGTGCCAGCAGCCTCACAGGGGAGGGCTACACCTTC. This gives the protein CASSLTGEGYTF.